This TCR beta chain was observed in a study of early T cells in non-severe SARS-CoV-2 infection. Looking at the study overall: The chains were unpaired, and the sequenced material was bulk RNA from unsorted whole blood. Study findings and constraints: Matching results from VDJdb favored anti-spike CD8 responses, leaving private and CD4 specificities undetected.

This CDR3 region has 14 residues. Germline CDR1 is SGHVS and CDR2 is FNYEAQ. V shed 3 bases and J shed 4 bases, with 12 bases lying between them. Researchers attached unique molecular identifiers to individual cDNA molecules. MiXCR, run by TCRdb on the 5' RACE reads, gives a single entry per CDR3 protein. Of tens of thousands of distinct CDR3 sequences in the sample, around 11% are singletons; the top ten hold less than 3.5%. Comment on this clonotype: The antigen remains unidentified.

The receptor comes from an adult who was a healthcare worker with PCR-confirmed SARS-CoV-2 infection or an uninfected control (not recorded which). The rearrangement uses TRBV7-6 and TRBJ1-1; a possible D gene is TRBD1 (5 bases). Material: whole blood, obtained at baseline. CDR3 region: CASSLEGPFTEAFF. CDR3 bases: TGTGCCAGCAGCTTGGAGGGGCCCTTCACTGAAGCTTTCTTT.